This T cell receptor (beta chain) comes out of a study of blood T cell repertoires in COVID-19. The wider study: T cells, B-cell-depleted T cells, or PBMCs supplied cDNA or gDNA.

With 6 bases clipped from V and 6 bases from J, the junction kept 13 bases outside the gene matches. Germline V CDR1 and CDR2: MDHEN, SYDVKM. The CDR3 runs to 15 residues. In the original workflow: Reference gene primers were amplified, and this amplification served to estimate nucleated cell counts. Assay used: immunoSEQ multiplex PCR; TCRdb lists only in-frame clones, some missing. V and J calls and clone size follow that table, whereas D and trimming were derived from the DNA. The data hold 220,000 or so clones, with approximately 90% observed a single time. Followed over time, Seattle patients had been enrolled while infection was active.

Sequenced input: peripheral blood. This TCR derives from a woman aged 50 to 60 with COVID-19, enrolled during active disease. This chain links TRBV28 with TRBJ2-7, with TRBD1 identical over 8 bases. CDR3 region: CASSRQGPGQAEQYF. The DNA for the CDR3 is TGTGCCAGCAGCCGACAGGGGCCCGGTCAGGCCGAGCAGTACTTC. Together with reference TRBV28 and TRBJ2-7, the CDR3 gives the full variable domain: DVKVTQSSRYLVKRTGEKVFLECVQDMDHENMFWYRQDPGLGLRLIYFSYDVKMKEKGDIPEGYSVSREKKERFSLILESASTNQTSMYLCASSRQGPGQAEQYFGPGTRLTVT.